This T cell receptor beta chain was identified in a study of Graves' ophthalmopathy and Graves' hyperthyroidism. The length of the CDR3 is 13 residues. CDR1 SSHAT and CDR2 FNYEAQ come from the germline V gene (reference sequence). V was trimmed by 6 bases and J by 5 bases, leaving 13 bases between them. A word on this clonotype: Its antigen is undetermined.

Someone took the PBMCs out of more than 8.5 ml of fresh peripheral blood. The authors amplified TCR beta CDR3 regions from RNA transcripts. The library came from an HTBI-primed first-round RT-PCR and a second-round multiplex PCR. In TCRdb, the multiplex PCR reads were re-called with MiXCR into one record per CDR3 protein. The sample contains approximately 700,000 distinct CDR3 sequences, around 40% of which appear only once. Study-level findings and limits: Most thyroid clonotypes expanded beyond 0.001 frequency were also found in blood.

Specimen: peripheral blood. The J gene is TRBJ2-5, the V gene TRBV7-7; perhaps TRBD1 as D (5 bases). The receptor was isolated from an adult man with Graves' ophthalmopathy. DNA for the CDR3: TGTGCCAGCAGTTTTAGGGGTAGGGAGACCCAGTACTTC. This codes for CASSFRGRETQYF.